This T cell receptor (beta chain) was captured in a study of shared clonotypes between healthy human individuals. Whole-study results and caveats: Richness estimates generally favored naive over memory subsets.

As to this clone: The antigen remains unidentified.

It was CD45RO-negative cells, positively selected for CCR7, that made up naive CD8 cells, with terminally differentiated effector memory CD45RA+ cells excluded. In germline, CDR1 is SEHNR, CDR2 FQNEAQ (reference sequence). Trimming took 5 bases from V and 8 from J, leaving 18 bases between them. This CDR3 is 15 amino acids long. Assay used: immunoSEQ multiplex PCR; TCRdb lists only in-frame clones, some missing. The data show just over 2,000,000 clones, just under 95% seen once. The sequenced sample was naive CD8+ T cells sorted from blood. This receptor was identified in a man younger than 35 in good health. This chain connects TRBV7-9 to TRBJ1-4; D is unclear. This chain's CDR3 is CASSQITATGEKLFF. The DNA of the CDR3 is TGTGCCAGCAGCCAAATCACAGCAACCGGAGAAAAACTGTTTTTT.